The 20 T cell receptor beta chains presented below share a single source sample, sequenced in a study of cytomegalovirus exposure and HLA in healthy donors. The PCR employed 60 Vbeta primers together with 13 Jbeta primers. Profiled with immunoSEQ multiplex PCR; TCRdb holds only in-frame clones, not every one. This listing includes approximately 110,000 clones. The specimen sequenced was PBMCs. The receptors were sampled from a man in his forties in good health and CMV-seronegative.

The chain has TRBV10-3 and TRBJ1-1; a weak D match, TRBD1 (5 bases). V lost 1 base to trimming and J lost 7 bases, with 7 bases between them. The germline CDR1 and CDR2 sequences are ENHRY and SYGVKD. This CDR3 spans 12 amino acids. CDR3 in DNA: TGTGCCATCAGTGAGTTCCAGGGTGAAGCTTTCTTT. Protein product: CAISEFQGEAFF.

CDR3: CASSEHRSYSGANVLTF. CDR3 sequence (DNA): TGTGCCAGCAGTGAACACAGGTCCTACTCTGGGGCCAACGTCCTGACTTTC. This chain joins TRBV6-1 and TRBJ2-6; perhaps TRBD1 as D (5 bases). Trimming removed 2 bases from V and 0 bases from J, with 11 bases in between. This CDR3 has 17 residues. The germline gives CDR1 MNHNS, CDR2 SASEGT.

J is TRBJ2-4 and V is TRBV10-3; no definite D call. Trimming stripped 2 bases from V and 1 base from J, with 12 bases between. CDR1 and CDR2 from the germline V gene are ENHRY and SYGVKD. This CDR3 has 16 amino acids. CDR3: CAISENPVVAKNIQYF. As DNA, the CDR3 is TGTGCCATCAGTGAGAACCCGGTTGTGGCCAAAAACATTCAGTACTTC.

The chain employs TRBV5-1 and TRBJ2-7; unclear D gene. V lost 4 bases to trimming and J lost 2 bases, with 10 bases between them. The CDR3 length is 13 residues. CDR1 and CDR2 from the germline V gene are SGHRS and YFSETQ. The CDR3 here is CASSNSGPYEQYF. The CDR3, as DNA: TGCGCCAGCAGCAACAGTGGTCCCTACGAGCAGTACTTC. Full variable domain (remainder filled in from reference TRBV5-1 and TRBJ2-7): KAGVTQTPRYLIKTRGQQVTLSCSPISGHRSVSWYQQTPGQGLQFLFEYFSETQRNKGNFPGRFSGRQFSNSRSEMNVSTLELGDSALYLCASSNSGPYEQYFGPGTRLTVT.

The rearrangement uses TRBV27 and TRBJ2-7; 9 bases align to TRBD1. The CDR3 is 16 residues long. Germline V CDR1 and CDR2: MNHEY, SMNVEV (reference sequence). V trimming: 6 bases; J trimming: 4 bases; junction bases outside the gene matches: 13. The CDR3 here is CASSYAGTGLLYEQYF. CDR3 coding DNA: TGTGCCAGCAGCTATGCCGGGACAGGGTTGTTATACGAGCAGTACTTC.

This chain links TRBV10-3 with TRBJ1-5, with D hard to call. Between the trimmed V and J ends, which lost 5 bases and 5 bases, there was a span of 13 bases. This CDR3 spans 14 amino acids. CDR1 and CDR2 from the germline V gene are ENHRY and SYGVKD. CDR3 loop: CAISTDGRYQPQHF. DNA for the CDR3: TGTGCCATCAGTACAGACGGAAGGTATCAGCCCCAGCATTTT.

The chain uses TRBV7-9 and TRBJ2-7; D perhaps matches TRBD1 (5 bases). V was trimmed by 1 base and J by 6 bases, leaving 13 bases between them. The CDR3 loop spans 14 amino acids. The germline V gene has CDR1 SEHNR and CDR2 FQNEAQ (reference sequence). CDR3 in DNA: TGTGCCAGCAGCTTAGGGCAGGGTCTCCCCGAGCAGTACTTC. It is translated as CASSLGQGLPEQYF.

The chain joins TRBV4-2 to TRBJ2-6, with 9 bases that match TRBD2. This CDR3 is 18 amino acids long. Germline values: CDR1 LGHNA, CDR2 YNFKEQ. Germline trimming cut 4 bases from V and 2 bases from J; bases unmatched to any gene: 9. The CDR3 spells CASSPLLAGDPGANVLTF. The DNA for the CDR3 is TGTGCCAGCAGCCCATTACTAGCGGGCGACCCTGGGGCCAACGTCCTGACTTTC.

V gene TRBV11-3 combines with J gene TRBJ2-5, with 11 bases that match TRBD2. Germline V gene lookup returns CDR1 SGHNT and CDR2 YENEEA. The CDR3 contains 16 residues. Losses at the gene ends were 1 base for V and 4 bases for J; bases not matched to a gene: 5. DNA for the CDR3: TGTGCCAGCAGCTTAGTCCTAGCGGGAGGTAGAGAGACCCAGTACTTC. Translating gives CASSLVLAGGRETQYF.

J is TRBJ2-7 and V is TRBV5-6, with TRBD2 as a possible D gene (5 bases). CDR1 is SGHDT and CDR2 is YYEEEE in the germline V gene. Trimming removed 0 bases at V and 7 bases at J, with 11 bases between. This CDR3 contains 13 residues. CDR3 amino acids: CASSLDRGVEQYF. CDR3 DNA: TGTGCCAGCAGCTTGGACCGGGGTGTAGAGCAGTACTTC.

V gene TRBV27 combines with J gene TRBJ2-3, with D possibly matching TRBD2 (5 bases). Between the trimmed V and J ends, which lost 6 bases and 3 bases, there was a span of 25 bases. Germline lookup yields CDR1 MNHEY and CDR2 SMNVEV (reference sequence). This CDR3 is 18 amino acids long. CDR3 loop: CASSHRRERNGRTDTQYF. CDR3 DNA sequence: TGTGCCAGCAGCCACCGGCGAGAGCGGAACGGAAGAACAGATACGCAGTATTTT.

The chain joins TRBV6-6 to TRBJ2-1, with 12 positions matching TRBD2. The CDR3 extends over 14 amino acids. V shed 6 bases, J shed 9 bases, and the junction held 6 bases outside the gene matches. Germline CDR1 reads MNHNY; CDR2 reads SVGAGI (reference sequence). The CDR3 DNA reads TGTGCCAGCAGCAACCTAGCGGGAGGGCGTGAGCAGTTCTTC. As protein: CASSNLAGGREQFF.

The chain uses TRBV6-6 and TRBJ1-5; the D gene is possibly TRBD1 (6 bases). Trimming pared 7 bases from V and 4 bases from J, leaving 20 bases between. The CDR3 consists of 16 residues. Germline V gene data show CDR1 as MNHNY and CDR2 as SVGAGI (reference sequence). The CDR3 loop reads CASIKGGVSRNQPQHF. DNA for the CDR3: TGTGCCAGCATCAAAGGGGGGGTAAGTAGGAATCAGCCCCAGCATTTT.

The chain couples TRBV29-1 to TRBJ2-7; 10 bases fit TRBD2. Trimming took 3 bases from V and 6 from J; bases not matched to a gene: 8. Germline V gives CDR1 SQVTM, CDR2 ANQGSEA. This CDR3 region has 14 residues. The CDR3 nucleotides are TGCAGCGTTGATTCTAGCGGGAGACTAGGCGAGCAGTACTTC. This codes for CSVDSSGRLGEQYF.

V usage is TRBV6-5 and J usage is TRBJ2-7, with D possibly TRBD2 on 6 matching bases. Trimming removed 6 bases at V and 0 bases at J, with 15 bases between. This CDR3 is built from 15 residues. Per germline, CDR1 MNHEY and CDR2 SVGAGI. This chain's CDR3 is CASSLAFGPSYEQYF. In nucleotides, the CDR3 is TGTGCCAGCAGCCTAGCGTTTGGTCCCTCCTACGAGCAGTACTTC.

This chain uses TRBV18 with TRBJ1-4; 8 bases line up with TRBD1. The CDR3 consists of 15 residues. Germline V lookup: CDR1 KGHSH, CDR2 LQKENI. V gave up 4 bases and J gave up 6 bases; unmatched junction bases: 7. The DNA of the CDR3 is TGTGCCAGCTCACACCCGGACAGGGTAGATGAAAAACTGTTTTTT. Its translation is CASSHPDRVDEKLFF.

V gene TRBV5-3 combines with J gene TRBJ1-5, with D possibly matching TRBD1 (5 bases). TRBV5-3 has ORF status, its function being uncertain. Between the trimmed V and J ends, which lost 3 bases and 2 bases, there was a span of 12 bases. This CDR3 is built from 15 residues. The CDR3: CARSWTSRGNQPQHF. The CDR3 DNA follows: TGTGCCAGAAGCTGGACATCCCGAGGCAATCAGCCCCAGCATTTT.

The rearrangement links TRBV7-8 to TRBJ1-2, with a weak D call TRBD1 (5 bases). V dropped 1 base and J dropped 1 base, with 16 bases sitting between them. The CDR3 extends over 17 amino acids. Germline CDR1 reads SGHVS; CDR2 reads FQNEAQ. CDR3 protein: CASSLVVRASFNYGYTF. The CDR3 bases are TGTGCCAGCAGCTTAGTTGTCAGGGCCTCCTTTAACTATGGCTACACCTTC.

This chain links TRBV10-3 with TRBJ1-1; no reliable D call. Trimming took 2 bases from V and 5 from J, leaving 6 bases between them. The CDR3 covers 12 residues. Germline V gene sequence: CDR1 ENHRY, CDR2 SYGVKD. The CDR3 region is CAISERETEAFF. CDR3 nucleotides: TGTGCCATCAGTGAGAGGGAGACTGAAGCTTTCTTT.

The chain links TRBV9 to TRBJ2-7; 10 bases are a match to TRBD2. The CDR3 has 17 amino acids. The germline V gene has CDR1 SGDLS and CDR2 YYNGEE. In DNA form, the CDR3 reads TGTGCGGGGCTAGCGGGAGCCCGATTCTCGCCGACTCGCGAGCAGTACTTC. It translates to CAGLAGARFSPTREQYF.